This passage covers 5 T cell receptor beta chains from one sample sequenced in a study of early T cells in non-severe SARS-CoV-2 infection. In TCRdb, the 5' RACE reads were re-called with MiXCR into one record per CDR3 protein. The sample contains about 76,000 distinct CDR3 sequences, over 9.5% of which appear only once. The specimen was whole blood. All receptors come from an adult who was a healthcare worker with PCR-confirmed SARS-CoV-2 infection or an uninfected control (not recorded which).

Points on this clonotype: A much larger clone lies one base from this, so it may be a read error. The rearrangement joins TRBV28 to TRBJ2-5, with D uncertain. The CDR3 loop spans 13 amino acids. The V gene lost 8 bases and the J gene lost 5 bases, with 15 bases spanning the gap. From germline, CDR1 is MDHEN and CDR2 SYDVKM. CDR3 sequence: CASGPPSLETQYF. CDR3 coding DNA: TGTGCCAGCGGTCCCCCCTCCTTGGAGACCCAGTACTTC.

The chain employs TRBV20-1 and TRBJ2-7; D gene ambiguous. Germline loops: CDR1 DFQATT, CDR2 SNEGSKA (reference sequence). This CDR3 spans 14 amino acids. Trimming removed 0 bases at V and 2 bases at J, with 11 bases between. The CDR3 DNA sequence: TGCAGTGCTAGAGATTCAGGCAGTGCCTACGAGCAGTACTTC. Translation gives CSARDSGSAYEQYF.

The CDR3 DNA reads TGTGCCAGCAGTCACGTGGGGACTCCTCTGGGGGCCAACGTCCTGACTTTC. Protein sequence: CASSHVGTPLGANVLTF. The rearrangement links TRBV7-3 to TRBJ2-6; D is perhaps TRBD2 (6 bases). This CDR3 spans 17 amino acids. The V end lost 6 bases, the J end lost 4 bases, and 19 bases lay between the germline ends. CDR1 is SGHTA, CDR2 FQGTGA, per germline.

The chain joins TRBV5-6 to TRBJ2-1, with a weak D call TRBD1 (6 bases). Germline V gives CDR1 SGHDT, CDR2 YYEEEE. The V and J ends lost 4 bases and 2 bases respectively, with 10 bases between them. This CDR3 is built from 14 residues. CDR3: CASSQGGTYNEQFF. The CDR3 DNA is TGTGCCAGCAGCCAAGGGGGTACCTACAATGAGCAGTTCTTC.

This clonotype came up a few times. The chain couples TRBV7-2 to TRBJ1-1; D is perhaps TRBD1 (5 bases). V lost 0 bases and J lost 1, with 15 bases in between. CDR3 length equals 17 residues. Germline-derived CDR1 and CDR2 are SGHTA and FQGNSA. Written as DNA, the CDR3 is TGTGCCAGCAGCTTAGCGCCTGCGGGGGGGTGGAACACTGAAGCTTTCTTT. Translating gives CASSLAPAGGWNTEAFF.